These T cell receptor beta chains were read from a single sample in a study of T cell responses to AZD1222 COVID-19 vaccine. Repertoires were generated with immunoSEQ multiplex PCR, while TCRdb's copy carries only in-frame clones and drops some. The sample lists about 130,000 clones, about 92% occurring once. The specimen was peripheral blood, collected on day 0 of AZD1222 vaccination. The receptors shown here come from an adult in good health. Each CDR3 is given with its conserved first and last residue. A D gene is named only where the DNA matches it firmly. Part of the rows lack a size; the others show once, few, many or a class for expanded clones.

abundance	v_gene	d_gene	j_gene	CDR3aa	CDR3nt
-	TRBV6-5	-	TRBJ2-7	CASSDYGTSYEQYF	TGTGCCAGCAGCGACTACGGGACATCCTACGAGCAGTACTTC
-	TRBV9	-	TRBJ1-1	CASSVVGVPNTEAFF	TGTGCCAGCAGCGTAGTTGGGGTCCCGAACACTGAAGCTTTCTTT
-	TRBV19	-	TRBJ1-1	CASSRTGSMNTEAFF	TGTGCCAGTAGTAGGACCGGGTCGATGAACACTGAAGCTTTCTTT
-	TRBV7-2	-	TRBJ2-7	CASSLTPGPRYEQYF	TGTGCCAGCAGCTTAACGCCGGGACCGCGCTACGAGCAGTACTTC
-	TRBV6-5	-	TRBJ2-1	CASSLGEQFF	TGTGCCAGCAGTCTCGGTGAGCAGTTCTTC
-	TRBV4-2	TRBD1	TRBJ1-3	CASRRTGDLSRGNTIYF	TGTGCCAGCCGTAGGACAGGGGACCTCTCTCGTGGAAACACCATATATTTT
-	TRBV18	-	TRBJ1-6	CASSATGRYNSPLHF	TGTGCCAGCTCAGCGACGGGACGGTATAATTCACCCCTCCACTTT
-	TRBV2	-	TRBJ1-5	CASSEGPGLNQPQHF	TGTGCCAGCAGTGAAGGCCCCGGGCTTAATCAGCCCCAGCATTTT
-	TRBV7-2	-	TRBJ1-5	CASSLVGTQPQHF	TGTGCCAGCAGCTTAGTGGGGACTCAGCCCCAGCATTTT
-	TRBV2	-	TRBJ2-7	CASSAQVSGADSYEQYF	TGTGCCAGCAGCGCCCAGGTCTCAGGGGCTGATTCCTACGAGCAGTACTTC
-	TRBV12-3/TRBV12-4	TRBD1	TRBJ2-7	CASSYDRDKQYF	TGTGCCAGCAGTTACGACAGGGATAAGCAGTACTTC
-	TRBV21-1	-	TRBJ1-2	CASRFRGYGYTF	TGTGCCAGCAGATTCCGTGGGTATGGCTACACCTTC
-	TRBV9	-	TRBJ1-1	CASSVQSLNTEAFF	TGTGCCAGCAGCGTCCAGAGTCTGAACACTGAAGCTTTCTTT
-	TRBV5-6	TRBD2	TRBJ2-5	CASSMTSGGSETQYF	TGTGCCAGCAGTATGACTAGCGGGGGGAGTGAGACCCAGTACTTC
-	TRBV10-3	-	TRBJ1-2	CAISGPPQDYGYTF	TGTGCCATCTCGGGCCCACCACAGGACTATGGCTACACCTTC
-	TRBV5-4	-	TRBJ1-5	CASSLDRAQPQHF	TGTGCCAGCAGCTTGGACAGGGCTCAGCCCCAGCATTTT
-	TRBV19	-	TRBJ2-3	CASSIGGTPGADTQYF	TGTGCCAGTAGTATCGGTGGGACCCCCGGGGCGGATACGCAGTATTTT
-	TRBV9	-	TRBJ2-2	CASSVRGNTGELFF	TGTGCCAGCAGCGTAAGGGGGAACACCGGGGAGCTGTTTTTT
once	TRBV5-1	-	TRBJ2-2	CASSLQGNLAGELFF	TGCGCCAGCAGCTTGCAGGGGAACTTGGCCGGGGAGCTGTTTTTT
-	TRBV11-2	-	TRBJ1-4	CASSLGREATNEKLFF	TGTGCCAGCAGCTTAGGACGGGAAGCAACTAATGAAAAACTGTTTTTT
-	TRBV5-1	TRBD2	TRBJ2-3	CASSLDYAGDTDTQYF	TGCGCCAGCAGCTTGGATTACGCGGGGGACACAGATACGCAGTATTTT
-	TRBV4-2	-	TRBJ2-7	CASSHPIQGYEQYF	TGTGCCAGCAGCCATCCGATCCAGGGCTACGAGCAGTACTTC
-	TRBV7-9	-	TRBJ2-3	CASSLDVLQDTQYF	TGTGCCAGCAGCTTAGATGTCCTGCAAGATACGCAGTATTTT
once	TRBV3-1/TRBV3-2	TRBD1	TRBJ2-5	CASSPRQGARGETQYF	TGTGCCAGCAGCCCTAGACAGGGGGCAAGGGGAGAGACCCAGTACTTC
-	TRBV12-3/TRBV12-4	-	TRBJ2-2	CASSFSGGGELFF	TGTGCCAGCAGTTTCTCGGGCGGCGGGGAGCTGTTTTTT
-	TRBV2	-	TRBJ2-3	CASSFSGISDTQYF	TGTGCCAGCAGTTTCAGTGGAATCTCAGATACGCAGTATTTT
-	TRBV19	TRBD1	TRBJ1-1	CASSRGTGRNTEAFF	TGTGCCAGTAGTAGAGGGACAGGGCGGAACACTGAAGCTTTCTTT
-	TRBV6-5	-	TRBJ1-2	CASRGDGYYGYTF	TGTGCCAGCAGAGGGGACGGGTACTATGGCTACACCTTC
-	TRBV5-8	-	TRBJ2-1	CASSPRRSRWDYNEQFF	TGTGCCAGCAGCCCTCGTAGGTCGCGATGGGACTACAATGAGCAGTTCTTC
-	TRBV19	-	TRBJ1-4	CASSMLAHATNEKLFF	TGTGCCAGTAGTATGTTAGCACATGCAACTAATGAAAAACTGTTTTTT
-	TRBV7-8	-	TRBJ1-3	CASSTTDGNTIYF	TGTGCCAGCAGCACGACGGATGGAAACACCATATATTTT
-	TRBV19	TRBD1	TRBJ2-7	CAEGDRGGLLAYEQYF	TGTGCAGAAGGGGACAGGGGTGGGCTTCTCGCCTACGAGCAGTACTTC
-	TRBV11-2	-	TRBJ1-2	CASTRGMDYGYTF	TGTGCCAGCACTCGGGGGATGGACTATGGCTACACCTTC
-	TRBV7-2	TRBD2	TRBJ2-3	CASSYQGTSGGQGTDTQYF	TGTGCCAGCAGCTACCAGGGGACTAGCGGGGGGCAGGGCACAGATACGCAGTATTTT
-	TRBV4-3	-	TRBJ1-1	CASSQAGEAFF	TGCGCCAGCAGCCAAGCTGGGGAAGCTTTCTTT
-	TRBV19	-	TRBJ2-2	CASSIVTPPRGRTNTGELFF	TGTGCCAGTAGTATAGTGACCCCTCCAAGAGGGAGAACGAACACCGGGGAGCTGTTTTTT
-	TRBV20-1	-	TRBJ1-1	CSASSGFEMNTEAFF	TGCAGTGCTAGTTCGGGGTTTGAAATGAACACTGAAGCTTTCTTT
-	TRBV27	-	TRBJ1-2	CASSLWGASNYGYTF	TGTGCCAGCAGTTTATGGGGGGCCAGTAACTATGGCTACACCTTC
few	TRBV6-5	-	TRBJ1-2	CASSRVNYGYTF	TGTGCCAGCAGTCGGGTCAACTATGGCTACACCTTC
-	TRBV5-1	-	TRBJ1-1	CASSLLVTQGTEAFF	TGCGCCAGCAGCTTGCTTGTGACACAAGGCACTGAAGCTTTCTTT
once	TRBV13	TRBD2	TRBJ2-2	CASSLDLAGAGELFF	TGTGCCAGCAGCTTAGATCTAGCGGGGGCCGGGGAGCTGTTTTTT
-	TRBV3-1/TRBV3-2	TRBD2	TRBJ2-5	CASSQEPSGQETQYF	TGTGCCAGCAGCCAAGAACCTAGCGGCCAAGAGACCCAGTACTTC
-	TRBV11-2	TRBD1	TRBJ2-7	CASSSRDRAYEQYF	TGTGCCAGCAGCTCCAGGGACAGGGCCTACGAGCAGTACTTC
-	TRBV9	-	TRBJ2-1	CASSVAGTVSYNEQFF	TGTGCCAGCAGCGTAGCTGGGACTGTAAGCTACAATGAGCAGTTCTTC
once	TRBV23-1	-	TRBJ2-4	CASSLEVRAKNIQYF	TGCGCCAGCAGTCTGGAGGTCAGAGCCAAAAACATTCAGTACTTC
-	TRBV6-5	-	TRBJ2-7	CASSYSSGDMYEQYF	TGTGCCAGCAGTTACTCTTCCGGGGATATGTACGAGCAGTACTTC
-	TRBV30	TRBD1	TRBJ1-2	CAWTGQGIYTF	TGTGCCTGGACGGGACAGGGGATCTACACCTTC
-	TRBV30	-	TRBJ1-1	CAWRRSEAFF	TGTGCCTGGAGGAGAAGTGAAGCTTTCTTT
-	TRBV10-3	-	TRBJ1-2	CAISDRQDGYTF	TGTGCCATCAGTGATCGGCAAGACGGCTACACCTTC
once	TRBV4-2	-	TRBJ1-3	CASSQAGQDSGNTIYF	TGTGCCAGCAGCCAGGCGGGGCAAGACTCTGGAAACACCATATATTTT
-	TRBV3-1/TRBV3-2	TRBD2	TRBJ2-1	CASSRLGLAAPYNEQFF	TGTGCCAGCAGCCGACTGGGACTAGCGGCCCCATACAATGAGCAGTTCTTC
-	TRBV25-1	TRBD1	TRBJ1-5	CASSPQTGGDQPQHF	TGTGCCAGCAGTCCACAGACAGGGGGAGATCAGCCCCAGCATTTT
few	TRBV10-3	TRBD2	TRBJ2-2	CAISGTRAGELFF	TGTGCCATCAGCGGGACTAGGGCCGGGGAGCTGTTTTTT
-	TRBV18	TRBD1	TRBJ1-1	CASTTGELDTEAFF	TGTGCCAGCACAACAGGGGAGTTGGACACTGAAGCTTTCTTT
-	TRBV3-1/TRBV3-2	-	TRBJ2-5	CASSPTGGLETQYF	TGTGCCAGCAGCCCCACCGGGGGTTTGGAGACCCAGTACTTC
-	TRBV2	TRBD1	TRBJ2-5	CASVRDSQETQYF	TGTGCCAGCGTACGGGACAGTCAAGAGACCCAGTACTTC
once	TRBV21-1	-	TRBJ1-3	CARPRSLGRSDGNTIYF	TGTGCCCGCCCCAGGTCCTTGGGTCGGTCGGACGGAAACACCATATATTTT
-	TRBV24-1	TRBD1	TRBJ1-2	CATSDRTGDYGYTF	TGTGCCACCAGTGACCGGACAGGGGACTATGGCTACACCTTC
-	TRBV25-1	-	TRBJ2-7	CASSESSGVNYEQYF	TGTGCCAGCAGTGAATCTTCAGGGGTCAACTACGAGCAGTACTTC
-	TRBV10-3	TRBD1	TRBJ1-3	CAISRGQEGGNTIYF	TGTGCCATCAGTCGAGGACAGGAAGGAGGAAACACCATATATTTT